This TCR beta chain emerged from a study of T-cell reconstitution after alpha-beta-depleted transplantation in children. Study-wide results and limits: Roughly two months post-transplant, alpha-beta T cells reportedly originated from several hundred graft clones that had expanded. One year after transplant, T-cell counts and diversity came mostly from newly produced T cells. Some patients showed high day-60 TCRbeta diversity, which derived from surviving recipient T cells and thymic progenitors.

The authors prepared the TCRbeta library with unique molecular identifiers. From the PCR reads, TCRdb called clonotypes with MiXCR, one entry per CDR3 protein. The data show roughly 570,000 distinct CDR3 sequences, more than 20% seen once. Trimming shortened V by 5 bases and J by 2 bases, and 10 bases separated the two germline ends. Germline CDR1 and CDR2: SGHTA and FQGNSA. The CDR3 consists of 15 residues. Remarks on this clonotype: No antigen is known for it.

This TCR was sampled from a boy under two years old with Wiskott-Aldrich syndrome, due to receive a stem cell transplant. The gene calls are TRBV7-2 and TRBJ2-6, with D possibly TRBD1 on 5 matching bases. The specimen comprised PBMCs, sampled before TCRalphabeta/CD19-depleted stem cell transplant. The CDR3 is CASSPQGPGANVLTF. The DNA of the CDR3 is TGTGCCAGCAGCCCCCAGGGTCCTGGGGCCAACGTCCTGACTTTC.